The T cell receptor beta chain under discussion was sequenced for a study of blood T cell repertoires in COVID-19. Study summary: Acute and convalescent COVID-19 samples came from the United States, Italy and Spain.

Original processing notes: The authors estimated nucleated cell counts from reference gene primer amplification. Repertoires were generated with immunoSEQ multiplex PCR, while TCRdb's copy carries only in-frame clones and drops some. V, J and clone size are those of that table, while D and trimming were read from the DNA. The table has 230,000 or so clones, around 80% seen once. Trimming removed 6 bases at V and 1 base at J, with 13 bases between. This CDR3 is built from 14 residues. Germline V gene sequence: CDR1 LGHNT, CDR2 FRNRAP. The chain carries TRBV12-5 and TRBJ2-7, with TRBD1 as a possible D gene (5 bases). Source material: peripheral blood. This TCR was sampled from a man aged 40-55 years with active or convalescent COVID-19. The CDR3 nucleotides are TGTGCTAGTGGAGACAGTGGAACTTCCTACGAGCAGTACTTC. This codes for CASGDSGTSYEQYF.